These 15 T cell receptor beta chains were sequenced from one sample in a study of blood T cells in healthy people across ages. A sample-barcoded 5' primer and a J-beta primer mix were used in a second PCR of roughly 6 to 12 cycles. TCRdb reanalysed the 5' RACE reads using MiXCR and keeps one entry per CDR3 protein. The sample consists of hundreds of thousands of distinct CDR3 sequences, about 30% of them appearing once. The material sequenced was blood. All receptors derive from a woman of 80 years or more in good health.

This clonotype was seen repeatedly, ten times or more. The chain links TRBV10-3 to TRBJ2-7; 10 nucleotides line up with TRBD2. Germline V gene sequence: CDR1 ENHRY, CDR2 SYGVKD. Trimming removed 8 bases from V and 2 bases from J; junction bases left unmatched: 6. The CDR3 covers 14 residues. The DNA of the CDR3 is TGTGCCATCGGGGTAGCGGGGGGTCCCTACGAGCAGTACTTC. This translates into CAIGVAGGPYEQYF.

As for this clonotype: A much more abundant neighbour one base away suggests this may be a read error. The V gene is TRBV20-1, the J gene TRBJ2-1, with D unclear. The CDR3 has 12 residues. Per germline, CDR1 DFQATT and CDR2 SNEGSKA (reference sequence). The CDR3 here is CGATEFRNEQFF. CDR3 bases: TGCGGTGCTACCGAATTTCGGAATGAGCAGTTCTTC.

This clonotype was seen many times. This chain links TRBV19 with TRBJ2-3; D is possibly TRBD1 (5 bases). Germline assignment: CDR1 LNHDA and CDR2 SQIVND (reference sequence). Trimming left V 5 bases short and J 1 base short, with 16 bases between. This CDR3 comprises 16 residues. The CDR3 protein is CASSVDSARGTDTQYF. CDR3 nucleotides: TGTGCCAGTAGTGTCGACAGTGCCAGAGGCACAGATACGCAGTATTTT.

A note on this clonotype: This may come from a read error, since a much larger clone is one base off. The chain carries TRBV24-1 and TRBJ2-6; tentative D call: TRBD1 (5 bases). This CDR3 is built from 13 residues. Deletions cut 7 bases from V and 2 bases from J, with 5 bases between. CDR1 KGHDR and CDR2 SFDVKD come from the germline V gene. The CDR3 region has the DNA TGTGCCACCAGGGGGCCTGGGGCCAACGTCCTGACTTTC. Its translation is CATRGPGANVLTF.

V is TRBV28 and J is TRBJ1-1, with a possible D match to TRBD1 (5 bases). This CDR3 spans 17 amino acids. Trimming pared 5 bases from V and 0 bases from J, leaving 19 bases between. Germline V gene data show CDR1 as MDHEN and CDR2 as SYDVKM. CDR3 DNA: TGTGCCAGCAGTCCCGCCGGGGAGGGGACTCTGAACACTGAAGCTTTCTTT. The encoded protein is CASSPAGEGTLNTEAFF.

The chain uses TRBV2 and TRBJ2-3; D is undetermined. The CDR3 totals 14 residues. Trimming removed 4 bases at V and 4 bases at J, with 12 bases between. Per germline, CDR1 SNHLY and CDR2 FYNNEI. The CDR3 is CASSVLTAADTQYF. DNA for the CDR3: TGTGCCAGCAGTGTGTTGACCGCCGCAGATACGCAGTATTTT.

Ten or more counts support this clonotype. The CDR3 loop is CASSEFTRGKRTDTQYF. CDR3 DNA sequence: TGTGCCAGCAGTGAATTCACCAGGGGTAAGAGGACAGATACGCAGTATTTT. The chain links TRBV25-1 to TRBJ2-3, with D possibly matching TRBD1 (6 bases). Germline assignment: CDR1 MGHDK and CDR2 SYGVNS. The CDR3 has 17 residues. V was cut by 1 base and J by 3 bases, with 17 bases left in between.

Turning to this clonotype: This may be a read error: a much more frequent sequence differs by one nucleotide. The V call is TRBV6-5, the J call TRBJ2-1, with D possibly matching TRBD2 (5 bases). The J call is doubtful: the DNA matches TRBJ2-7 better. This CDR3 contains 15 residues. Germline V gives CDR1 MNHEY, CDR2 SVGAGI. The CDR3: CASSYLGSSYNEQYF. CDR3 bases: TGTGCCAGCAGTTACCTGGGGAGCTCCTACAATGAGCAGTACTTC.

About this clonotype itself: This may come from a read error, since a much larger clone is one base off. The rearrangement links TRBV3-1 to TRBJ2-1; D unresolved. Germline V gene lookup returns CDR1 LGHDT and CDR2 YNNKEL (reference sequence). The CDR3 has 15 amino acids. CDR3 sequence reads: CASSQDKDGYNERFF. The CDR3 bases are TGTGCCAGCAGCCAAGATAAAGACGGATACAATGAGCGGTTCTTC.

V gene TRBV9 combines with J gene TRBJ2-4; possibly TRBD1 for D (7 bases). The DNA end favors TRBJ2-5, so the J call may be wrong. CDR1 SGDLS and CDR2 YYNGEE come from the germline V gene. The CDR3 sequence is 17 residues long. The CDR3 sequence is CASSIGTSRGVQETQYF. CDR3 in DNA: TGTGCCAGCAGCATCGGGACGAGCAGGGGGGTTCAAGAGACCCAGTACTTC.

This chain connects TRBV29-1 to TRBJ2-3, with 7 bases that match TRBD2. CDR1 SQVTM and CDR2 ANQGSEA come from the germline V gene. The CDR3 has 14 residues. V was clipped by 1 base and J by 1 base; unmatched bases: 2. This CDR3 reads CSVEVLAGTDTQYF. CDR3 bases: TGCAGCGTTGAAGTTCTAGCGGGCACAGATACGCAGTATTTT.

This clonotype occurred many times. The chain carries TRBV6-5 and TRBJ2-1; D unresolved. CDR3 size: 13 residues. V was pared by 0 bases and J by 10 bases, with 10 bases between. CDR1 and CDR2 from the germline V gene are MNHEY and SVGAGI. CDR3: CASSYSLSVEQFF. The DNA for the CDR3 is TGTGCCAGCAGTTACTCGTTGTCCGTAGAGCAGTTCTTC.

Many counts were recorded for this clonotype. The chain has TRBV7-7 and TRBJ2-1; TRBD1 agrees at 9 bases. This CDR3 has 15 residues. Germline V lookup: CDR1 SSHAT, CDR2 FNYEAQ (reference sequence). V shed 4 bases, J shed 6 bases, and the junction held 7 bases outside the gene matches. CDR3 loop: CASSSTGGQGNEQFF. CDR3 in DNA: TGTGCCAGCAGCTCGACGGGGGGACAGGGCAATGAGCAGTTCTTC.

This clonotype was seen many times. The CDR3 protein is CASSQAAAGGQTDTQYF. The CDR3 nucleotides read TGCGCCAGCAGCCAAGCGGCGGCAGGGGGCCAAACAGATACGCAGTATTTT. The chain couples TRBV4-3 to TRBJ2-3, with TRBD1 identical over 8 bases. There are 17 residues in the CDR3. J gave up 3 bases and V 1 base, and 9 bases lay outside the gene matches. Germline lookup yields CDR1 LGHNA and CDR2 YSLEER.

There are many counts of this clonotype. V and J are TRBV5-1 and TRBJ1-2; 8 nucleotides match TRBD1. V was clipped by 6 bases and J by 3 bases; unmatched bases: 7. This CDR3 spans 14 amino acids. Germline loops: CDR1 SGHRS, CDR2 YFSETQ. CDR3 in DNA: TGCGCCAGCAATGGACAGGGACTGGACTATGGCTACACCTTC. It specifies CASNGQGLDYGYTF.